This entry describes one T cell receptor (beta chain). What it recognizes is unknown. The data belong to a study of shared clonotypes between healthy human individuals. In the original analysis: Junction-only sequences without quality scores were provided by ImmunoSEQ, so filtering was different. Clones were read by immunoSEQ multiplex PCR, and TCRdb kept only the in-frame ones, dropping some. V and J calls and clone size are given by that table; D and trimming were obtained from the DNA. Of roughly 1,500,000 clones in the sample, 95% to 99% are singletons; the top ten hold roughly 0.45%. Study-level findings and limits: An effect of sequencing depth on clonotype sharing among donors was expected. Despite large depth, rarefaction showed incomplete sorted-subset sequencing.

CD45RA-negative memory and CD45RA+ naive subsets were split from the CD4+ cells. V lost 4 bases and J 4 bases, leaving 12 bases between the germline ends. The germline CDR1 and CDR2 sequences are SEHNR and FQNEAQ (reference sequence). The CDR3 loop spans 14 amino acids. The clonotype originates from a young man in good health. V and J are TRBV7-9 and TRBJ2-3; D may correspond to TRBD1 or TRBD2 (5 bases each). The specimen sequenced was naive CD4+ T cells sorted from blood. Subset of the sample: CD45RA+ positively selected. CDR3 DNA sequence: TGTGCCAGCAGCTGGGACCGCAGGCCAGATACGCAGTATTTT. Translating it yields CASSWDRRPDTQYF.